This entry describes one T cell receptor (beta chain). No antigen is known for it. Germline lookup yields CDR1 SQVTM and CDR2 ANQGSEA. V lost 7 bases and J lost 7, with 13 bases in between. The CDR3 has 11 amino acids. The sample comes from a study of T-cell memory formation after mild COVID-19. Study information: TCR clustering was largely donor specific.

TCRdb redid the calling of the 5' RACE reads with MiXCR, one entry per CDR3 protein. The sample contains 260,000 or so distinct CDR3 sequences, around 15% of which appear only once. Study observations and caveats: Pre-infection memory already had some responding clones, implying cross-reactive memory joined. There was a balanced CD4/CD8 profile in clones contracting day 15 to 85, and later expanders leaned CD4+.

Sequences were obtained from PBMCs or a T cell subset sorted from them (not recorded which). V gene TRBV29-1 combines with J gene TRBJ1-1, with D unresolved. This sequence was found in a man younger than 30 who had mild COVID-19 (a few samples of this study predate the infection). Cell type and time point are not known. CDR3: CSGRFGGEAFF. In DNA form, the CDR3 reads TGCAGCGGAAGATTCGGTGGTGAAGCTTTCTTT.